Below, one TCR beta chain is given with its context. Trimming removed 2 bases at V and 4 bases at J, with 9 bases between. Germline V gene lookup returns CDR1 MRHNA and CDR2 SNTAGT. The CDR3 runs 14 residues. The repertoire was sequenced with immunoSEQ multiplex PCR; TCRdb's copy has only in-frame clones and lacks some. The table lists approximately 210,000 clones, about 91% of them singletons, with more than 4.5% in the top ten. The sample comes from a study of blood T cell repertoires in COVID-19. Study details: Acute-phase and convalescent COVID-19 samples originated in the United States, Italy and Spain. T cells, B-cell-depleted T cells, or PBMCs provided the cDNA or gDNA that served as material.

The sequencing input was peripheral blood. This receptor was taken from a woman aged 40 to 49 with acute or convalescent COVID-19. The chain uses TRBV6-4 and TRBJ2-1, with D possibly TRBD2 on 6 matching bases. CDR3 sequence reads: CASSDGGMYNEQFF. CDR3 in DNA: TGTGCCAGCAGTGACGGGGGGATGTACAATGAGCAGTTCTTC.